In its sample, the clone carrying this T cell receptor beta chain was seen a few times. The data are from a study of naive and memory T cell subsets. CMV status came from CD4+ IFNgamma after overnight CMV lysate stimulation. Both TRBC1 and TRBC2 were covered by a beta constant-region primer of two equimolar oligonucleotides. Nested alpha and beta constant-region primers with the SP2 primer drove four PCR rounds on ligated cDNA. TCRdb fed the UMI-ligation and nested PCR reads into MiXCR, producing one record per CDR3 protein. This table holds about 150,000 distinct CDR3 sequences, more than 15% found once. This receptor was obtained from a human donor in good health. The sequenced sample was naive CD4+ T cells from blood.

CDR3 residues: CASSFGQGGNIQYF. The CDR3 DNA follows: TGTGCCAGCAGCTTCGGACAGGGAGGAAACATTCAGTACTTC. V is TRBV7-2 and J is TRBJ2-4; 8 nucleotides agree with TRBD1. Trimming took 3 bases from V and 6 from J; bases not matched to a gene: 4. The length of the CDR3 is 14 residues. The germline gives CDR1 SGHTA, CDR2 FQGNSA.